A selection of T cell receptor beta chains follows, all from one sample in a study of Graves' ophthalmopathy and Graves' hyperthyroidism. TCRdb used MiXCR to reprocess the multiplex PCR reads, holding one entry per CDR3 protein. Among around 660,000 distinct CDR3 sequences listed, approximately 39% were seen once. Sequenced input: peripheral blood. The receptors were sampled from an adult man with Graves' ophthalmopathy. Both conserved end residues are part of each CDR3. A D gene is named only where the DNA matches it firmly. Some rows mark clone size as missing; the rest say once, few, many or name a class of expanded clone.

>TRBV2|TRBJ1-5|.|many
TGTGCCAGCAGCGCACAAGACCATCAGCCCCAGCATTTT
CASSAQDHQPQHF
>TRBV4-3|TRBJ1-5|.|few
TGCGCCAGCAGCCAAGATCCCGGGGGCAAGGAGCCCCAGCATTTT
CASSQDPGGKEPQHF
>TRBV12-3/TRBV12-4|TRBJ2-3|.|few
TGTGCCAGCATCTCACCCCCTCCTACAGATACGCAGTATTTT
CASISPPPTDTQYF
>TRBV19|TRBJ2-5|.|many
TGTGCCAGTAGTAACAGAATCCAAGAGACCCAGTACTTC
CASSNRIQETQYF
>TRBV10-2|TRBJ1-2|.|.
TGCGCCAGCAGTGCGGGGGAGGCTGGCTATGGCTACACCTTC
CASSAGEAGYGYTF
>TRBV6-5|TRBJ2-7|.|few
TGTGCCAGCAGTTATAGGGACAACTACGAGCAGTACTTC
CASSYRDNYEQYF
>TRBV10-3|TRBJ1-5|.|few
TGTGCCATCAGTGAAAATGGTCTGCAGCCCCAGCATTTT
CAISENGLQPQHF
>TRBV29-1|TRBJ2-6|.|.
TGCAGCGTTGTTCTCTCCGGGCGGGAGGCCAACGTCCTGACTTTC
CSVVLSGREANVLTF
>TRBV20-1|TRBJ2-7|TRBD2|many
TGCAGTGCATCCGGGACTAGCGCCTCCTACGAGCAGTACTTC
CSASGTSASYEQYF
>TRBV2|TRBJ2-7|.|.
TGTGCCAGCAGTTACGATGTCCCAAGGGGCTACGAGCAGTACTTC
CASSYDVPRGYEQYF
>TRBV10-3|TRBJ1-1|.|.
TGTGCCATCTCTCAGAGAGGGGCACCCAGGGGTACTGAAGCTTTCTTT
CAISQRGAPRGTEAFF
>TRBV5-1|TRBJ1-3|.|.
TGCGCCAGCAGCCCCCAAACGACGGTGAGCTCTGGAAACACCATATATTTT
CASSPQTTVSSGNTIYF
>TRBV12-5|TRBJ2-5|TRBD2|.
TGTGCTAGTGGTTTGGTACTGGGGACTAGCGGGAAAGAGACCCAGTACTTC
CASGLVLGTSGKETQYF
>TRBV5-1|TRBJ2-5|TRBD1|.
TGCGCCAGCAGCTTGGGGCTGGACAGGGAGACCCAGTACTTC
CASSLGLDRETQYF
>TRBV20-1|TRBJ2-7|.|.
TGCAGTGCTATGGGCAGCTACAATGAGCAGTACTTC
CSAMGSYNEQYF
>TRBV25-1|TRBJ2-7|TRBD2|.
TGTGCCAGCAGTTCCCCGGGACTAGTCGAGCAGTACTTC
CASSSPGLVEQYF
>TRBV2|TRBJ2-7|TRBD1|.
TGTGCCAGCAGCCTCGGGACAGGAATATACGGGCAGTACTTC
CASSLGTGIYGQYF